A single sample gave rise to the 6 T cell receptor beta chains below, sequenced in a study of T cells in women clearing cervical HPV infection. The table came from immunoSEQ multiplex PCR; TCRdb's copy has only in-frame clones and leaves some out. This sample's clone table lists about 33,000 clones. Sample: blood buffy coat. The source of these receptors is a woman between 18 and 70 years old with a cervical HPV16 infection that either progressed to CIN3+ or cleared (not recorded which).

Turning to this clone: The read ends 3 residues shy of where the CDR3 ends; the end is completed using the germline J gene. The genes are TRBV18 and TRBJ1-4; D may be TRBD1 (6 bases). The CDR3 length is 15 residues. V dropped 3 bases and J dropped 0 bases, with 8 bases sitting between them. Per germline, CDR1 KGHSH and CDR2 LQKENI. The CDR3 is CASSPRQATNEKLFF. CDR3 bases read: TGTGCCAGCTCACCCCGACAGGCAACTAATGAAAAA. The variable domain in full, with the rest retrieved from reference TRBV18 and TRBJ1-4, is NAGVMQNPRHLVRRRGQEARLRCSPMKGHSHVYWYRQLPEEGLKFMVYLQKENIIDESGMPKERFSAEFPKEGPSILRIQQVVRGDSAAYFCASSPRQATNEKLFFGSGTQLSVL.

Worth noting for this clone: The read gets to within 3 residues of the CDR3 end, and the germline J gene fills in the rest. This rearrangement joins TRBV2 to TRBJ1-5, with no clear D. Trimming left V 4 bases short and J 0 bases short, with 10 bases between. Germline V gives CDR1 SNHLY, CDR2 FYNNEI. The CDR3 length is 15 residues. CDR3 DNA (partial): TGTGCCAGCAGTGTATTCCGGGGTAGCAATCAGCCC. It yields the protein CASSVFRGSNQP. The CDR3 in full is CASSVFRGSNQPQHF.

A note on this clone: Read data end 3 residues before the CDR3 end; the end is taken from the germline J gene. This rearrangement joins TRBV11-2 to TRBJ2-1; 7 bases match TRBD2. The trim removed 4 bases at V and 4 bases at J, leaving 7 bases unmatched. CDR1 is SGHAT, CDR2 FQNNGV, per germline. The CDR3 is made up of 15 amino acids. CDR3 loop: CASSWNRGGYNEQFF. CDR3 DNA, as far as it was read: TGTGCCAGCAGCTGGAACCGCGGGGGATACAATGAG.

As regards this clone: The CDR3 end lies 3 residues beyond the end of the read and is filled in from the germline J gene. J is TRBJ1-5 and V is TRBV6-2 or TRBV6-3; D is unresolved. CDR3 size: 15 residues. In germline, CDR1 is MNHEY, CDR2 SVGEGT. V dropped 6 bases and J dropped 6 bases, with 18 bases sitting between them. This CDR3 is CASRTIKGRGQPQHF. The sequenced CDR3 bases are TGTGCCAGCAGGACAATAAAGGGCCGGGGTCAGCCC.

In regard to this clone: The CDR3 goes on 3 residues after the read ends, and that part is filled in from the germline J gene. The chain combines TRBV6-1 with TRBJ2-2, with 8 bases identical to TRBD1. Germline V CDR1 and CDR2: MNHNS, SASEGT. CDR3 length equals 16 residues. The J segment lost 2 bases and the V segment lost 2 bases, leaving 4 bases of the junction unmatched. The CDR3 loop reads CASSEQGAINTGELFF. CDR3 DNA, as far as it was read: TGTGCCAGCAGTGAACAGGGGGCCATAAACACCGGGGAG.

About this clone itself: The read halts 3 residues ahead of the CDR3 end, with the missing end drawn from the germline J gene. The gene calls are TRBV29-1 and TRBJ2-4; D unclear. The length of the CDR3 is 14 residues. Germline V gene lookup returns CDR1 SQVTM and CDR2 ANQGSEA. The V end was cut by 4 bases, the J end by 3 bases, with 13 bases between. The CDR3 protein is CSVGVNTGKNIQYF. The CDR3 DNA, read in part, is TGCAGCGTTGGCGTGAATACGGGCAAAAACATT.